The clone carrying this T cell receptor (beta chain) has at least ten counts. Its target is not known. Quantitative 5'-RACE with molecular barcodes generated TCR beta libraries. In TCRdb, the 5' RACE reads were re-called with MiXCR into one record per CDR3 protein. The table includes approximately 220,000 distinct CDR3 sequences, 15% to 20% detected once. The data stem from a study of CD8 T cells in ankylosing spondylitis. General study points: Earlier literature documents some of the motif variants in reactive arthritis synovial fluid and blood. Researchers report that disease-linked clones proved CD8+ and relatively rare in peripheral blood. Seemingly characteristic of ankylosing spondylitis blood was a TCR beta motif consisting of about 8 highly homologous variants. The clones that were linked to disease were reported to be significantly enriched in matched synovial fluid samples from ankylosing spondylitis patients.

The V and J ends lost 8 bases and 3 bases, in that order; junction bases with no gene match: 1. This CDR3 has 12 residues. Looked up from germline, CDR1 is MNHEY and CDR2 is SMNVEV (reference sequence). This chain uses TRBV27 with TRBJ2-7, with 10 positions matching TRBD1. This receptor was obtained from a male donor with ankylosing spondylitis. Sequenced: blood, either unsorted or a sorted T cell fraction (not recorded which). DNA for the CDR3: TGTGCCAGCGGGACAGGGGTCTACGAGCAGTACTTC. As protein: CASGTGVYEQYF.